These T cell receptor beta chains were read from a single sample in a study of T cell responses to AZD1222 COVID-19 vaccine. The repertoire was sequenced with immunoSEQ multiplex PCR; TCRdb's copy has only in-frame clones and lacks some. Found here are about 130,000 clones, 85% of them singletons; the top ten hold about 7.9%. Sample: peripheral blood, taken 28 days after the second dose of the MenACWY control vaccine. The receptors shown here come from an adult who received the MenACWY meningococcal vaccine as a control. Both conserved end residues are part of each CDR3.

TRBV5-1	TRBJ2-7	CASSWDREGYEQYF
TRBV19	TRBJ2-7	CASSIQGTYEQYF
TRBV24-1	TRBJ1-5	CATSDTKPGTGQPQHF
TRBV5-1	TRBJ1-1	CASSPGPGNTEAFF
TRBV5-6	TRBJ2-2	CASSPGGGELFF
TRBV4-2	TRBJ1-2	CASSQEHSGSNYGYTF
TRBV3-1/TRBV3-2	TRBJ1-6	CASSRDGANNSPLHF
TRBV3-1/TRBV3-2	TRBJ1-1	CASSQGPNTEAFF
TRBV28	TRBJ2-7	CASSLSAGLAGGQYF
TRBV5-4	TRBJ1-1	CASSFTGGTEAFF
TRBV29-1	TRBJ1-2	CSVEEYGYGYTF
TRBV5-5	TRBJ2-2	CASRLTGNTGELFF
TRBV30	TRBJ1-2	CAFPDRALSGYTF
TRBV3-1/TRBV3-2	TRBJ1-6	CATSLGGFHNSPLHF
TRBV5-4	TRBJ2-1	CASSFSRSSYNEQFF
TRBV19	TRBJ2-1	CASSRNGGNEQFF
TRBV5-1	TRBJ2-4	CASSWLAGQNIQYF
TRBV6-2/TRBV6-3	TRBJ2-1	CASSYGHLYNEQFF
TRBV18	TRBJ2-1	CASSPFTSGPNNEQFF
TRBV18	TRBJ2-7	CASSPPETSGNSYEQYF
TRBV6-2/TRBV6-3	TRBJ1-1	CASSKAGVEAFF
TRBV13	TRBJ2-5	CASSPRRGGQETQYF
TRBV18	TRBJ1-4	CASSLDRQNEKLFF
TRBV11-3	TRBJ2-4	CASSPPGPRADIQYF
TRBV5-4	TRBJ2-6	CASKRGDGANVLTF
TRBV11-2	TRBJ2-1	CASSLFTRGYEQFF
TRBV6-5	TRBJ1-2	CASSYPDRGGWGYTF
TRBV5-8	TRBJ1-5	CASSGGLREGSQPQHF
TRBV12-3/TRBV12-4	TRBJ2-5	CASRPGAGETQYF
TRBV11-1	TRBJ2-2	CASSFNRDTGELFF
TRBV4-3	TRBJ2-5	CASSQDLWATQYF
TRBV27	TRBJ1-5	CASSLSVGLSNQPQHF
TRBV5-1	TRBJ2-1	CASSSYSGRTYNEQFF
TRBV6-5	TRBJ1-5	CASRPGRGPIEPQHF
TRBV4-2	TRBJ2-4	CASSQDWGEAKNIQYF
TRBV29-1	TRBJ2-7	CSVLGQSYEQYF
TRBV19	TRBJ2-1	CASSMGGYNEQFF
TRBV7-3	TRBJ2-6	CASSPMSSGANVLTF
TRBV4-1	TRBJ2-5	CASSQVQGTSGRASETQYF
TRBV18	TRBJ2-5	CASSPGTGLRETQYF
TRBV6-5	TRBJ1-4	CATPEGSTNEKLFF
TRBV5-1	TRBJ1-2	CASRLGPDYGYTF
TRBV9	TRBJ2-3	CASSAQVSTDTQYF
TRBV3-1/TRBV3-2	TRBJ1-2	CASSQQGFNYGYTF
TRBV5-8	TRBJ2-1	CASSYPSEANEQFF
TRBV29-1	TRBJ1-2	CSGGQGVTGYTF